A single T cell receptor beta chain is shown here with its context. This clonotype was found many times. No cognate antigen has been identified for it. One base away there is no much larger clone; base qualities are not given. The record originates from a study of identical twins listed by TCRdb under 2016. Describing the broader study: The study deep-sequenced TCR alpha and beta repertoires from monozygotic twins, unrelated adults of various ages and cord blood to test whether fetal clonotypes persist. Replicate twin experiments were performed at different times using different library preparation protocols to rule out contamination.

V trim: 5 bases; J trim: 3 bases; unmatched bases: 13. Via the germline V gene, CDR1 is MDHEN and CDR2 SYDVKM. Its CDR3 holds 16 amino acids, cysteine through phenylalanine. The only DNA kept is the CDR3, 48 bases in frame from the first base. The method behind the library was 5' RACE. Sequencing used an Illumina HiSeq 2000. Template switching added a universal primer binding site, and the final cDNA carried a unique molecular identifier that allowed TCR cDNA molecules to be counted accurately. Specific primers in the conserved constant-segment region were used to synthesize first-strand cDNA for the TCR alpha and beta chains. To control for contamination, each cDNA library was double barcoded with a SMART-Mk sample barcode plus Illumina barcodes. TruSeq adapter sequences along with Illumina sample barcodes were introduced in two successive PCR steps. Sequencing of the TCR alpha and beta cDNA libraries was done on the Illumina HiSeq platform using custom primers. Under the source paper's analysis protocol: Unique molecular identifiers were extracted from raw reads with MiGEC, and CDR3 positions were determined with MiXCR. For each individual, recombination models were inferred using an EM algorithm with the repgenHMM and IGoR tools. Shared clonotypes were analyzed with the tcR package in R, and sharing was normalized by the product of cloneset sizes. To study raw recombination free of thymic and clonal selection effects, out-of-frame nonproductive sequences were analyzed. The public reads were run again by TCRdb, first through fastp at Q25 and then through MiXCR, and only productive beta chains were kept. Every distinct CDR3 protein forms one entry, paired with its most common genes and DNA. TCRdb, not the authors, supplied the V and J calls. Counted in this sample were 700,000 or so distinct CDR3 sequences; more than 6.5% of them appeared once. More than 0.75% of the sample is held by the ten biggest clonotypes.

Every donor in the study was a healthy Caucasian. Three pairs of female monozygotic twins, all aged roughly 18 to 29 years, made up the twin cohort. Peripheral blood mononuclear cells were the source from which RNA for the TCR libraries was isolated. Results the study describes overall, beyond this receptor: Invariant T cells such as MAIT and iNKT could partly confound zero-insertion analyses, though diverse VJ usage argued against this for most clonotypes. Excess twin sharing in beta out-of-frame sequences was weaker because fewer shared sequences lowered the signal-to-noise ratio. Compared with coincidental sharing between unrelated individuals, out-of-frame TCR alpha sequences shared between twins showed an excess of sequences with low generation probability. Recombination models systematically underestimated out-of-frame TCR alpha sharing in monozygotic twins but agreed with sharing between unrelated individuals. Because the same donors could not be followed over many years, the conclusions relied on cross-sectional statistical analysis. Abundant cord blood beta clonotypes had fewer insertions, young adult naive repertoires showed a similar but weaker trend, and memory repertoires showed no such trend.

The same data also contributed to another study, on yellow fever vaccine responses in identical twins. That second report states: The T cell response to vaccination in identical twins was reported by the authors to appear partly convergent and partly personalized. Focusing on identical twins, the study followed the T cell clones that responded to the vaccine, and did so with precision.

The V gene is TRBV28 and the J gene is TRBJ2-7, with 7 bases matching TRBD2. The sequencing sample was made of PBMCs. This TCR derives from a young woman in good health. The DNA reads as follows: TGTGCCAGCAGTCCCGAGGGAGGGGCCCTTCTCTACGAGCAGTACTTC. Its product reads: CASSPEGGALLYEQYF.